Following are 10 T cell receptor beta chains from one sample sequenced in a study of response to subunit inactivated influenza vaccine. MiXCR was run by TCRdb on the RT-PCR reads, yielding one entry per CDR3 protein. The repertoire holds a few hundred thousand distinct CDR3 sequences, about 20% seen once, with around 10% in the top ten. The sample here was PBMCs from blood, taken 21 months after vaccination. These receptors all come from a man in his fifties or sixties who received an inactivated influenza vaccine.

The chain links TRBV4-2 to TRBJ2-7; 7 positions agree with TRBD1. The CDR3 runs to 15 residues. CDR1 is LGHNA and CDR2 is YNFKEQ in the germline V gene. The V gene end was trimmed by 0 bases and the J gene end by 6 bases; junction bases not matched to a gene: 8. CDR3 loop: CASSQETGDLTEQYF. CDR3 in DNA: TGTGCCAGCAGCCAAGAAACAGGGGACCTCACCGAGCAGTACTTC.

In this sample, this clonotype turned up a few times. The V and J genes are TRBV4-1 and TRBJ1-2; 10 nucleotides align to TRBD1. Per germline, CDR1 MGHRA and CDR2 YSYEKL. The V segment lost 0 bases and the J segment 5 bases; nucleotides outside the gene matches: 9. The CDR3 covers 17 residues. This CDR3 reads CASSQEGWRTGGYGYTF. DNA of the CDR3: TGCGCCAGCAGCCAAGAAGGATGGAGGACAGGGGGATATGGCTACACCTTC.

This clonotype occurred a few times. The genes are TRBV12-3 or TRBV12-4 and TRBJ1-2, with D perhaps matching TRBD1 (6 bases). Trimming shortened V by 6 bases and J by 4 bases, and 24 bases separated the two germline ends. There are 17 residues in the CDR3. This CDR3 reads CASRANSYRETSYGYTF. CDR3 bases: TGTGCCAGCAGGGCCAATTCATACAGGGAAACCTCCTATGGCTACACCTTC.

V and J are TRBV20-1 and TRBJ2-1, with 12 bases fitting TRBD2. The germline CDR1 and CDR2 sequences are DFQATT and SNEGSKA (reference sequence). The CDR3 consists of 18 residues. Losses at the gene ends were 6 bases for V and 0 bases for J; bases not matched to a gene: 12. CDR3 sequence reads: CSAHGLAGPMSSYNEQFF. Here the CDR3 DNA reads TGCAGTGCCCATGGACTAGCGGGGCCCATGAGCTCCTACAATGAGCAGTTCTTC.

This clonotype was detected a few times. V and J are TRBV29-1 and TRBJ2-5, with TRBD2 matching 9 bases. The J segment lost 4 bases and the V segment lost 6 bases, leaving 6 bases of the junction unmatched. The CDR3 has 13 amino acids. Germline V gives CDR1 SQVTM, CDR2 ANQGSEA. Written as DNA, the CDR3 is TGCAGCGTGTTAGCGGGAGTTCGAGAGACCCAGTACTTC. Protein product: CSVLAGVRETQYF.

This clonotype has more than one count but fewer than ten. The genes are TRBV29-1 and TRBJ2-1, with D perhaps matching TRBD2 (7 bases). This CDR3 contains 14 residues. Per germline, CDR1 SQVTM and CDR2 ANQGSEA. V shed 4 bases and J shed 6 bases, with 16 bases lying between them. In nucleotides, the CDR3 is TGCAGCGTTGGAGGGGGGGAGATTGGCAATGAGCAGTTCTTC. Translated, it gives CSVGGGEIGNEQFF.

V usage is TRBV18 and J usage is TRBJ1-1; weak D call: TRBD1 (5 bases). V lost 6 bases and J lost 5, with 13 bases in between. CDR3 length: 13 residues. Germline V lookup: CDR1 KGHSH, CDR2 LQKENI. CDR3: CASSRSGGTEAFF. The CDR3 DNA is TGTGCCAGCTCGCGCAGTGGGGGTACTGAAGCTTTCTTT.

This clonotype was recorded many times. The chain combines TRBV4-3 with TRBJ1-2, with 9 positions matching TRBD1. The CDR3 totals 17 residues. Germline V gives CDR1 LGHNA, CDR2 YSLEER. Germline trimming cut 0 bases from V and 4 bases from J; bases unmatched to any gene: 9. CDR3 sequence reads: CASSQDTPGQGTYGYTF. The CDR3 DNA sequence: TGCGCCAGCAGCCAAGATACGCCCGGACAGGGGACCTATGGCTACACCTTC.

This clonotype was seen many times. The chain links TRBV29-1 to TRBJ1-1, with 9 bases aligning to TRBD1. This CDR3 comprises 13 residues. The ends lost 5 bases at V and 2 bases at J; junction bases unmatched: 3. Germline V gives CDR1 SQVTM, CDR2 ANQGSEA. The CDR3 DNA sequence: TGCAGCGTTAAGGGACAGGGAAACACTGAAGCTTTCTTT. Its translation is CSVKGQGNTEAFF.

The chain couples TRBV3-1 to TRBJ2-7; 12 bases align to TRBD2. CDR1 is LGHDT and CDR2 is YNNKEL in the germline V gene (reference sequence). The CDR3 contains 16 residues. V was clipped by 1 base and J by 7 bases; unmatched bases: 8. The CDR3 region has the DNA TGTGCCAGCAGCCAAGGACTAGCGGGGGTTAATGGGGAGCAGTACTTC. This codes for CASSQGLAGVNGEQYF.